This T cell receptor beta chain was identified in a study of blood T cell repertoires in COVID-19. On the study more broadly: In each case, the material was cDNA or gDNA derived from T cells, B-cell-depleted T cells, or PBMCs.

TCRdb keeps only in-frame clones here, not all; method: immunoSEQ multiplex PCR. This repertoire shows a few hundred thousand clones, roughly 90% found once; its top ten account for roughly an eighth. CDR3 length: 13 amino acids. CDR1 and CDR2 (germline): SEHNR, FQNEAQ (reference sequence). The germline V and J ends were trimmed by 3 bases and 11 bases, with 16 bases remaining between them. The sequence derives from a woman in her sixties with acute or convalescent COVID-19. V is TRBV7-9 and J is TRBJ1-2; possibly TRBD1 for D (5 bases). Source material: peripheral blood. The CDR3 here is CASSLSQGGEYTF. For the CDR3, the DNA is TGTGCCAGCAGCTTGAGTCAGGGCGGTGAATACACCTTC.